This entry describes one T cell receptor beta chain. TCRdb's table, derived via immunoSEQ multiplex PCR, lists solely in-frame clones and lacks some. Counted here are about 43,000 clones, over 75% occurring once; the ten biggest clones make up about 10%. Germline assignment: CDR1 SGHTS and CDR2 YDEGEE. The CDR3 has 14 amino acids. Germline trimming cut 4 bases from V and 4 bases from J; bases unmatched to any gene: 4. These data come from a study of T cells in localized non-small cell lung cancer. The rearrangement joins TRBV5-8 to TRBJ2-4; TRBD1 matches 8 bases. This clonotype was sampled from a woman aged 40-70 years with stage II lung adenocarcinoma. The sequences come from PBMCs, collected before any cancer treatment. CDR3 bases: TGTGCCAGCAGCAACCGGGACAGGAAAAACATTCAGTACTTC. Translation gives CASSNRDRKNIQYF.